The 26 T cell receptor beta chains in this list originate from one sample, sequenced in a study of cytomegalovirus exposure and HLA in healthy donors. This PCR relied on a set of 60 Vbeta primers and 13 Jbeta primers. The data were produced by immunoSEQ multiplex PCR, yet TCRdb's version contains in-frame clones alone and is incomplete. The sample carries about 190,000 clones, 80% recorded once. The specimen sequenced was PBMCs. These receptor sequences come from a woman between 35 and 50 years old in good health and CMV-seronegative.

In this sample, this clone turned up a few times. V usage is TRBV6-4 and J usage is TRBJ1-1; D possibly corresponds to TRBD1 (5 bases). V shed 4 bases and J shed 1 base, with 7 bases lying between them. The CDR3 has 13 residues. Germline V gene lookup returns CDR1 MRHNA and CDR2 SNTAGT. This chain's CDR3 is CASSGGPNTEAFF. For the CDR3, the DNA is TGTGCCAGCAGTGGGGGCCCGAACACTGAAGCTTTCTTT.

Written as DNA, the CDR3 is TGTGCCAGCAGCCCTAGGGGGACTAGCAGGGCCGGGGAGCTGTTTTTT. Translating gives CASSPRGTSRAGELFF. This chain joins TRBV9 and TRBJ2-2; TRBD2 agrees at 9 bases. The germline gives CDR1 SGDLS, CDR2 YYNGEE. The trim removed 4 bases at V and 6 bases at J, leaving 10 bases unmatched. The CDR3 runs 16 residues. Filled out from reference TRBV9 and TRBJ2-2, the complete variable domain reads DSGVTQTPKHLITATGQRVTLRCSPRSGDLSVYWYQQSLDQGLQFLIQYYNGEERAKGNILERFSAQQFPDLHSELNLSSLELGDSALYFCASSPRGTSRAGELFFGEGSRLTVL.

In nucleotides, the CDR3 is TGCGCCAGCAGCCACGGTACCGGGCCCGAGGGCTATGGCTACACCTTC. It translates to CASSHGTGPEGYGYTF. The gene calls are TRBV4-3 and TRBJ1-2, with D unresolved. This CDR3 contains 16 residues. Germline lookup yields CDR1 LGHNA and CDR2 YSLEER. Trimming removed 3 bases from V and 4 bases from J, with 18 bases in between.

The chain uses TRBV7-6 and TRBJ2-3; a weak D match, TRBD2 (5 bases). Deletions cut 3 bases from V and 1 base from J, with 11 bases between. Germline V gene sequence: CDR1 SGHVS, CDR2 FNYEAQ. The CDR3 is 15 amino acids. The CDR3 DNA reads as TGTGCCAGCAGCTTCCCGGGGTTGCGCACAGATACGCAGTATTTT. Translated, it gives CASSFPGLRTDTQYF.

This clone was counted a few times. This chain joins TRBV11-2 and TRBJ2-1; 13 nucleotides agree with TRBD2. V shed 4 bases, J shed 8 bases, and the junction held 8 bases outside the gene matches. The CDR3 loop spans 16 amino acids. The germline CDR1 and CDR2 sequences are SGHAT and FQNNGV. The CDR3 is CASSSDGLAGVDEQFF. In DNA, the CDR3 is TGTGCCAGCAGCTCGGATGGACTAGCGGGAGTTGATGAGCAGTTCTTC.

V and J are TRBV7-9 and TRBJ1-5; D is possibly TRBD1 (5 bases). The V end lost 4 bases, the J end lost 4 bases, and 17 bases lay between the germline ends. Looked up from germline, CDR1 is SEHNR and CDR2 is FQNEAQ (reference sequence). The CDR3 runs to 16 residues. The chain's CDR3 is CASSSAVGGFNQPQHF. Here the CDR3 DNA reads TGTGCCAGCAGCTCGGCGGTCGGGGGTTTTAATCAGCCCCAGCATTTT.

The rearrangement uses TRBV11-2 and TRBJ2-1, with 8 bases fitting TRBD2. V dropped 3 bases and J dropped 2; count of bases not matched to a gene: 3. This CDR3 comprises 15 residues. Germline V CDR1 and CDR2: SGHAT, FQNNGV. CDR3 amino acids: CASSFSGATYNEQFF. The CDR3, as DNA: TGTGCCAGCAGCTTTAGCGGGGCTACCTACAATGAGCAGTTCTTC.

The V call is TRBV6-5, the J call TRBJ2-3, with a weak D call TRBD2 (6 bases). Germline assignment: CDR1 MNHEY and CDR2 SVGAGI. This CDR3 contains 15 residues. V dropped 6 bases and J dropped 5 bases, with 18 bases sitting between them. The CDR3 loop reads CASSPTHEEGDTQYF. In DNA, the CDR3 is TGTGCCAGCAGCCCCACGCATGAGGAGGGAGATACGCAGTATTTT.

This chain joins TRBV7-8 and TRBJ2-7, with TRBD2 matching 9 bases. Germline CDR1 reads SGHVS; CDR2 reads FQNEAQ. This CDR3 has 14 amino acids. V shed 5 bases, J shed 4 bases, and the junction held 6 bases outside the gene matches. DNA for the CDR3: TGTGCCAGCAGCCCCAGGCGGGAGGGGTACGAGCAGTACTTC. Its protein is CASSPRREGYEQYF.

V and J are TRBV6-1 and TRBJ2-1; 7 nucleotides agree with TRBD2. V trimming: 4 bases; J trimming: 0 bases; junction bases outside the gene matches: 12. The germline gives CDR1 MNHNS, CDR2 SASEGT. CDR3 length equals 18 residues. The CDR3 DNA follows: TGTGCCAGCAGTGTGGGGGAGGGTCGCGTTGGCTCCTACAATGAGCAGTTCTTC. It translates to CASSVGEGRVGSYNEQFF.

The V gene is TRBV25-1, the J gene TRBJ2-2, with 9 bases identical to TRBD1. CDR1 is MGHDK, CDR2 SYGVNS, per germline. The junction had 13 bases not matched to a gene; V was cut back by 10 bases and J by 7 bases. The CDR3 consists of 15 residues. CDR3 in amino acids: CATQRQGVLDGELFF. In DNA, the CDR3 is TGTGCCACCCAACGACAGGGGGTTTTGGACGGGGAGCTGTTTTTT.

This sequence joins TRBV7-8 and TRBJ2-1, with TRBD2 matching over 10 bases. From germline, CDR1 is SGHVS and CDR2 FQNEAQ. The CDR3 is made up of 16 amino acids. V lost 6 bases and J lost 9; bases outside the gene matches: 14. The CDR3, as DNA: TGTGCCAGCAGTGTAGGAGGAGCGGGAGGGTTAGGTGAGCAGTTCTTC. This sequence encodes CASSVGGAGGLGEQFF.

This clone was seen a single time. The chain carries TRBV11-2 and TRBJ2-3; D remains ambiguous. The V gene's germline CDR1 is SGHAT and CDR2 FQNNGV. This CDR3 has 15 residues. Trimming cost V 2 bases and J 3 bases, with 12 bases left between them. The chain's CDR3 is CASSLTKEFTDTQYF. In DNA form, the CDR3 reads TGTGCCAGCAGCTTAACTAAGGAATTTACAGATACGCAGTATTTT.

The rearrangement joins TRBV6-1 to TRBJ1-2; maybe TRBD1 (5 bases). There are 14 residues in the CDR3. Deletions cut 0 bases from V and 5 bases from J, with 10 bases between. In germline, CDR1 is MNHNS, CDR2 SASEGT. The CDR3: CASSEAGGDYGYTF. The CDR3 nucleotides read TGTGCCAGCAGTGAAGCGGGAGGGGATTATGGCTACACCTTC.

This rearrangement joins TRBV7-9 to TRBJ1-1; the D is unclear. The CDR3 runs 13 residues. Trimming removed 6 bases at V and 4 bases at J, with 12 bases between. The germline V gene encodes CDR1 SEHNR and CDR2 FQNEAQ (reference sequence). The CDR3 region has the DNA TGTGCCAGCAGAAGTACGACGGGCACTGAAGCTTTCTTT. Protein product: CASRSTTGTEAFF. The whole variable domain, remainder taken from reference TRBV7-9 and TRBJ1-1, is DTGVSQNPRHKITKRGQNVTFRCDPISEHNRLYWYRQTLGQGPEFLTYFQNEAQLEKSRLLSDRFSAERPKGSFSTLEIQRTEQGDSAMYLCASRSTTGTEAFFGQGTRLTVV.

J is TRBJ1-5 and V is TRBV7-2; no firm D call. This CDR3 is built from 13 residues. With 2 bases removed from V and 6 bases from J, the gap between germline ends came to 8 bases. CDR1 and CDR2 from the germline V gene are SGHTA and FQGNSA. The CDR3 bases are TGTGCCAGCAGCTTACGGGGATCTCAGCCCCAGCATTTT. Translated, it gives CASSLRGSQPQHF.

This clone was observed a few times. The CDR3 loop is CASSSRTGMDTGELFF. In DNA form, the CDR3 reads TGTGCCAGCAGCTCCCGGACAGGGATGGACACCGGGGAGCTGTTTTTT. The rearrangement uses TRBV5-4 and TRBJ2-2, with TRBD1 matching 8 bases. V lost 3 bases, J lost 3 bases, and 7 bases stayed unmatched. Germline assignment: CDR1 SGHNT and CDR2 YYREEE (reference sequence). The CDR3 is 16 residues long.

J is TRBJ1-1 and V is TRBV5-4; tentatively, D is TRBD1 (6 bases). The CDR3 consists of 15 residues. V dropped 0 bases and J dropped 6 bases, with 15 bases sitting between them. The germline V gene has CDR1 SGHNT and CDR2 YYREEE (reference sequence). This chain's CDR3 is CASSLVQQGLAEAFF. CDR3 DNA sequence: TGTGCCAGCAGCTTGGTCCAACAGGGTTTGGCTGAAGCTTTCTTT.

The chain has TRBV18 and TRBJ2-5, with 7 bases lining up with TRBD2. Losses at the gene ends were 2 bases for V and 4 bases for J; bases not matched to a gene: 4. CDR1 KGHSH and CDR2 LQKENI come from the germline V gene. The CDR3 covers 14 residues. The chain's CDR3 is CASSPRAGSETQYF. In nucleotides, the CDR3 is TGTGCCAGCTCACCAAGAGCGGGATCAGAGACCCAGTACTTC.

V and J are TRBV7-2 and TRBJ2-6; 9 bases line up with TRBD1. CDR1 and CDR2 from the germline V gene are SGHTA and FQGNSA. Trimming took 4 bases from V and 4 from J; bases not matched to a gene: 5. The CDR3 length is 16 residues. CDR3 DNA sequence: TGTGCCAGCAGCTCCCGGACAGGGGCCGGGGCCAACGTCCTGACTTTC. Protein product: CASSSRTGAGANVLTF.

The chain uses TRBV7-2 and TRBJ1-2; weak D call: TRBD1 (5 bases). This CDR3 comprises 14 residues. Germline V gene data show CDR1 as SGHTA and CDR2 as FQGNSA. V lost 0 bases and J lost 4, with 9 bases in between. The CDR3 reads CASSLAPGLYGYTF. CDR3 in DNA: TGTGCCAGCAGCTTAGCGCCAGGGCTCTATGGCTACACCTTC.

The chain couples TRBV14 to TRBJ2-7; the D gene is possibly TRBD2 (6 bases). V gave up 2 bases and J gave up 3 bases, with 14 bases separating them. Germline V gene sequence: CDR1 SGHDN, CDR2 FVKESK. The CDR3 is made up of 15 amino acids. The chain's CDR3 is CASSQNPGTGYEQYF. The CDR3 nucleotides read TGTGCCAGCAGCCAAAACCCAGGGACTGGCTACGAGCAGTACTTC.

The CDR3 sequence is CASNALMNTEAFF. The DNA of the CDR3 is TGTGCCAGCAACGCGCTAATGAACACTGAAGCTTTCTTT. The chain links TRBV2 to TRBJ1-1; D gene ambiguous. Germline V gives CDR1 SNHLY, CDR2 FYNNEI. V was shortened by 7 bases and J by 0 bases, with 9 bases between the two germline ends. The CDR3 sequence is 13 residues long.

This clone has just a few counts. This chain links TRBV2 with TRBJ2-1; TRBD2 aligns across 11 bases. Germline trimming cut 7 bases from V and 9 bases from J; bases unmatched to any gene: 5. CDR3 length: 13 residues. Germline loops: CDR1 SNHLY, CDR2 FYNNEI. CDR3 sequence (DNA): TGTGCCAGCACGGGACTAGCGGCGATTGAGCAGTTCTTC. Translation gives CASTGLAAIEQFF.

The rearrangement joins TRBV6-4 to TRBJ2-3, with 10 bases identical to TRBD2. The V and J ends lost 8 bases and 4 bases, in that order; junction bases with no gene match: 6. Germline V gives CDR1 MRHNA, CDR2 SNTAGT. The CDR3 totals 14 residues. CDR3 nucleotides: TGTGCCAGCGCCCGGACTAGCGGCCCAGATACGCAGTATTTT. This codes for CASARTSGPDTQYF.

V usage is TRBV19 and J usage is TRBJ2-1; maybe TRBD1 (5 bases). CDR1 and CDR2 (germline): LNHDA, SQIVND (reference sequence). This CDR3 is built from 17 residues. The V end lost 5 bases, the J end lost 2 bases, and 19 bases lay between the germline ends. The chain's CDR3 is CASSGRQPTTPYNEQFF. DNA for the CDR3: TGTGCCAGTAGTGGTCGACAGCCCACCACCCCCTACAATGAGCAGTTCTTC.